This T cell receptor (beta chain) derives from a study of blood T cell repertoires in COVID-19. At the level of the study: From the United States, Italy and Spain came samples of acute and convalescent COVID-19. T cells, B-cell-depleted T cells, or PBMCs supplied cDNA or gDNA.

TCRdb's table, derived via immunoSEQ multiplex PCR, lists solely in-frame clones and lacks some. The sample carries 90,000 to 150,000 clones, over 75% recorded once. Trimming took 5 bases from V and 7 from J; bases not matched to a gene: 9. CDR1 MNHNY and CDR2 SVGAGI come from the germline V gene (reference sequence). The CDR3 has 14 residues. Sequenced sample: peripheral blood. This clonotype originated in a man in his forties or fifties with acute or convalescent COVID-19. The chain is built from TRBV6-6 and TRBJ2-3; 7 bases agree with TRBD1. CDR3 coding DNA: TGTGCCAGCAGTCAAACTAGGGGGCAGCATACGCAGTATTTT. Amino acid sequence: CASSQTRGQHTQYF.